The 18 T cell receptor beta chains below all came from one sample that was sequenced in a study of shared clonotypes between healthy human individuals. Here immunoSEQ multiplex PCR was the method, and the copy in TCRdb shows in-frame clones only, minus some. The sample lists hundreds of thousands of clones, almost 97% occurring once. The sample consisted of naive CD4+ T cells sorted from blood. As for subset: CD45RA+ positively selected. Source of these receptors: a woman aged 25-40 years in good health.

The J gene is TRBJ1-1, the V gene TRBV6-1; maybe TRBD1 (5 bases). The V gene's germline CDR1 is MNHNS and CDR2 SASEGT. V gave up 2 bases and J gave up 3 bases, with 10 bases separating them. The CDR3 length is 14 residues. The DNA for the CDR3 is TGTGCCAGCAGTGAAAAGGGGCTGGACACTGAAGCTTTCTTT. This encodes CASSEKGLDTEAFF.

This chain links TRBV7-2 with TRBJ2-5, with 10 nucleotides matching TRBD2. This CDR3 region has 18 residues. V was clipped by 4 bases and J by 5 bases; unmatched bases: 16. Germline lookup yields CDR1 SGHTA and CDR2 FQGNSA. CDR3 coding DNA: TGTGCCAGCAGCTCGTCAGGGTCAGGCCTAGCGGGAGACGAGACCCAGTACTTC. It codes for CASSSSGSGLAGDETQYF. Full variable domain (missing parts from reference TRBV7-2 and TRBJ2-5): GAGVSQSPSNKVTEKGKDVELRCDPISGHTALYWYRQSLGQGLEFLIYFQGNSAPDKSGLPSDRFSAERTGGSVSTLTIQRTQQEDSAVYLCASSSSGSGLAGDETQYFGPGTRLLVL.

The CDR3 protein is CASSPSANEQFF. For the CDR3, the DNA is TGTGCCAGCTCACCAAGCGCCAATGAGCAGTTCTTC. V usage is TRBV18 and J usage is TRBJ2-1; D unresolved. CDR1 and CDR2 (germline): KGHSH, LQKENI. The V end was cut by 2 bases, the J end by 6 bases, with 5 bases between. The CDR3 length is 12 residues.

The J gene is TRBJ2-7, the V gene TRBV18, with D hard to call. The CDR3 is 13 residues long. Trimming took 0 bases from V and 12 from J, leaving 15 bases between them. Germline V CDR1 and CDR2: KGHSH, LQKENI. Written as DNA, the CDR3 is TGTGCCAGCTCACCACCGAGCGAGGATAAGAGGTACTTC. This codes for CASSPPSEDKRYF.

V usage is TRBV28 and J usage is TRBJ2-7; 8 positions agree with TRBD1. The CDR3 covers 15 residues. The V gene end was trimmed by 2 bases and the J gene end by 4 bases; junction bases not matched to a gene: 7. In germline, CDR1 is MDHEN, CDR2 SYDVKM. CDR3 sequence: CASSLPDRTGYEQYF. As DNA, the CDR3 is TGTGCCAGCAGTTTACCAGATAGGACAGGGTACGAGCAGTACTTC.

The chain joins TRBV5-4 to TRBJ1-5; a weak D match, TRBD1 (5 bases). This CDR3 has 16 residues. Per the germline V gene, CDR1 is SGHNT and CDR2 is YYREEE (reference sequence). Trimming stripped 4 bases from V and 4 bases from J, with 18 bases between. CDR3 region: CASSQDRGYTNQPQHF. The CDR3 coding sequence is TGTGCCAGCAGCCAAGATCGGGGCTACACTAATCAGCCCCAGCATTTT.

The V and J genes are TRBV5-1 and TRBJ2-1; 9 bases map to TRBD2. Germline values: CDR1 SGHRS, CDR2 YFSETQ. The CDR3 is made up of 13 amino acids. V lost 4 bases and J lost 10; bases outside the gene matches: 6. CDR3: CASSGNSGSEQFF. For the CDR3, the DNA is TGCGCCAGCAGCGGGAATAGCGGGAGCGAGCAGTTCTTC.

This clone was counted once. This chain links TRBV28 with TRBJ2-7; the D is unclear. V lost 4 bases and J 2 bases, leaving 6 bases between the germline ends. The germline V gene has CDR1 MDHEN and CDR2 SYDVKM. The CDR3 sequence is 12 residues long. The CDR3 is CASSSYTYEQYF. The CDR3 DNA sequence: TGTGCCAGCAGTTCTTATACCTACGAGCAGTACTTC.

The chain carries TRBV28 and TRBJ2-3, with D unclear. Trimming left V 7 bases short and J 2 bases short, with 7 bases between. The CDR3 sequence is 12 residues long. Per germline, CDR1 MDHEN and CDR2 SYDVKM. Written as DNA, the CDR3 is TGTGCCAGCACCCTGGACACAGATACGCAGTATTTT. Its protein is CASTLDTDTQYF.

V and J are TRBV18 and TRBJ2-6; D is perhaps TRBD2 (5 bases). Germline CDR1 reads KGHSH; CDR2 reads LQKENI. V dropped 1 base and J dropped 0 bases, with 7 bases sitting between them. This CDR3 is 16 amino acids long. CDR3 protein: CASSPQAVSGANVLTF. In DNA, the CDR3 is TGTGCCAGCTCACCACAAGCGGTCTCTGGGGCCAACGTCCTGACTTTC.

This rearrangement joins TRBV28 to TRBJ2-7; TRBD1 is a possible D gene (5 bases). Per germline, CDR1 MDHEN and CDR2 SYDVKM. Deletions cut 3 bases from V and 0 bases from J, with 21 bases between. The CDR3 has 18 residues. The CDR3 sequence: CASSLALYSTVRSYEQYF. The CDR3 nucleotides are TGTGCCAGCAGTTTGGCCCTATACTCGACAGTCCGCTCCTACGAGCAGTACTTC.

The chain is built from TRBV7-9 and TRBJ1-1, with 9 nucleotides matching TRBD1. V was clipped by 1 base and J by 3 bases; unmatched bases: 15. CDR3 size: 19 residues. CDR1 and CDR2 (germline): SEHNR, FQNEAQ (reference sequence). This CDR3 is CASSLVPTGGGEVYTEAFF. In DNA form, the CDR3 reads TGTGCCAGCAGCTTAGTCCCTACAGGGGGCGGTGAGGTTTACACTGAAGCTTTCTTT.

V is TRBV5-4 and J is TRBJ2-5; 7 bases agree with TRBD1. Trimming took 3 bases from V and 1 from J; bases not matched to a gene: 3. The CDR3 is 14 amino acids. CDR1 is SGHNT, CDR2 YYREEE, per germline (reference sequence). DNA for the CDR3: TGTGCCAGCAGCTCTGGACAGGCCCAAGAGACCCAGTACTTC. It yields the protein CASSSGQAQETQYF.

For the CDR3, the DNA is TGTGCCAGCAGTCCGTGGACTAGCGCCACAGATACGCAGTATTTT. Protein sequence: CASSPWTSATDTQYF. The chain recombines TRBV27 with TRBJ2-3; 9 bases map to TRBD2. Looked up from germline, CDR1 is MNHEY and CDR2 is SMNVEV (reference sequence). V shed 5 bases, J shed 2 bases, and the junction held 5 bases outside the gene matches. The CDR3 totals 15 residues.

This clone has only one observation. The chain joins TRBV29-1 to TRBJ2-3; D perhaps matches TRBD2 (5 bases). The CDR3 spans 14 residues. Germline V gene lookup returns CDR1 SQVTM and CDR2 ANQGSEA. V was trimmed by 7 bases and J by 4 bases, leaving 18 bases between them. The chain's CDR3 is CSARSADDPDTQYF. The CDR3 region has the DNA TGCAGCGCACGTTCAGCGGACGATCCAGATACGCAGTATTTT.

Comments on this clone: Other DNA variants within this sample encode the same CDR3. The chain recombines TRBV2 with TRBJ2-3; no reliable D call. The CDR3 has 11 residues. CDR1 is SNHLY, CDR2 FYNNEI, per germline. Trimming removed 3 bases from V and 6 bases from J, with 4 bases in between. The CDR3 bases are TGTGCCAGCAGTGAGACCGATACGCAGTATTTT. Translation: CASSETDTQYF.

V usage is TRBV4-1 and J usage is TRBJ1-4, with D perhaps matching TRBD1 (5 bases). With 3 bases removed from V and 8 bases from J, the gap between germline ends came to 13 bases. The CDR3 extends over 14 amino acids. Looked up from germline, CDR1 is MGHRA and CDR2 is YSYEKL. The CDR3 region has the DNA TGCGCCAGCAGCCACCCAACAGGAACCGAAAAACTGTTTTTT. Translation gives CASSHPTGTEKLFF.

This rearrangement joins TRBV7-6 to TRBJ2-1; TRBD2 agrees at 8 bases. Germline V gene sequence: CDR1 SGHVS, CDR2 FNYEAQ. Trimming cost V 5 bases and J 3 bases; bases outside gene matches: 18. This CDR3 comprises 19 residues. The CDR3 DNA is TGTGCCAGCAGCACCCGAGTAGATATAAGCGGGAGTATCTACAATGAGCAGTTCTTC. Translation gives CASSTRVDISGSIYNEQFF.